The next 25 T cell receptor beta chains were all read from a single sample in a study of T cells in Graves' hyperthyroidism and ophthalmopathy. Researchers amplified the TCR beta CDR3 regions from RNA transcripts. HTBI primers were the set used in a first-round RT-PCR of the TCR CDR3. TCRdb ran MiXCR on the multiplex PCR reads and lists one entry per CDR3 protein. The data contain 600,000 to 700,000 distinct CDR3 sequences, 45% of them singletons. Sequencing used peripheral blood or thyroid tissue (not recorded which). These receptors were collected from an adult man with Graves' disease, either hyperthyroidism or ophthalmopathy (not recorded which).

For this clonotype: One junction end disagrees with the germline gene, perhaps due to a read error. The chain recombines TRBV10-2 with TRBJ2-7, with 10 bases fitting TRBD1. This CDR3 has 14 residues. Germline-derived CDR1 and CDR2 are WSHSY and SAAADI. DNA for the CDR3: TGCGCCAGCAGTGAGGGGACAGGGGCCTACGGGCAGTACTTC. This translates into CASSEGTGAYGQYF.

As for this clonotype: A clone one base away is much larger, so this may be a read error. The chain links TRBV10-3 to TRBJ1-5; weak D call: TRBD1 (6 bases). V gave up 5 bases and J gave up 4 bases, with 15 bases separating them. This CDR3 spans 15 amino acids. CDR1 is ENHRY, CDR2 SYGVKD, per germline. The CDR3 here is CAISSAGDRNQPQHF. The CDR3 nucleotides read TGTGCCATCAGTTCCGCAGGGGATAGGAATCAGCCCCAGCATTTT.

This clonotype was seen only a few times. This chain connects TRBV5-1 to TRBJ1-3; no clear D gene. The germline V gene encodes CDR1 SGHRS and CDR2 YFSETQ. V was trimmed by 0 bases and J by 0 bases, leaving 10 bases between them. This CDR3 has 16 residues. CDR3 protein: CASSLVVQGSGNTIYF. For the CDR3, the DNA is TGCGCCAGCAGCTTGGTAGTACAAGGCTCTGGAAACACCATATATTTT.

This chain uses TRBV7-2 with TRBJ2-7; the D gene is possibly TRBD2 (6 bases). V was trimmed by 4 bases and J by 4 bases, leaving 14 bases between them. Germline-derived CDR1 and CDR2 are SGHTA and FQGNSA. The CDR3 covers 14 residues. The CDR3 DNA reads as TGTGCCAGCAGCTCATCCGGGACTGTTTACGAGCAGTACTTC. Amino acids: CASSSSGTVYEQYF. The variable domain in full, with the rest retrieved from reference TRBV7-2 and TRBJ2-7, is GAGVSQSPSNKVTEKGKDVELRCDPISGHTALYWYRQSLGQGLEFLIYFQGNSAPDKSGLPSDRFSAERTGGSVSTLTIQRTQQEDSAVYLCASSSSGTVYEQYFGPGTRLTVT.

This clonotype has ten or more counts. The chain recombines TRBV10-3 with TRBJ2-5; D not certain. The germline V gene has CDR1 ENHRY and CDR2 SYGVKD. The CDR3 has 14 residues. The V and J ends lost 3 bases and 4 bases respectively, with 12 bases between them. As DNA, the CDR3 is TGTGCCATCAGTGAAGAAGCTTCCCCAGAGACCCAGTACTTC. As protein: CAISEEASPETQYF.

Remarks on this clonotype: Just one base apart from a much larger clone, this may be a read error. This chain uses TRBV9 with TRBJ2-5, with 10 bases matching TRBD2. The CDR3 contains 15 residues. From germline, CDR1 is SGDLS and CDR2 YYNGEE. V lost 4 bases to trimming and J lost 3 bases; unmatched junction nucleotides: 6. Here the CDR3 DNA reads TGTGCCAGCAGCCCGGGACTAGCGCCCGAAGAGACCCAGTACTTC. Residues: CASSPGLAPEETQYF. The full variable domain, with the rest looked up from reference TRBV9 and TRBJ2-5, is DSGVTQTPKHLITATGQRVTLRCSPRSGDLSVYWYQQSLDQGLQFLIQYYNGEERAKGNILERFSAQQFPDLHSELNLSSLELGDSALYFCASSPGLAPEETQYFGPGTRLLVL.

This clonotype was seen a handful of times. The CDR3 DNA sequence: TGTGCCAGCAGCCCCTCATTACAGATCAATCAGCCCCAGCATTTT. It encodes CASSPSLQINQPQHF. The chain combines TRBV7-8 with TRBJ1-5; D uncertain. CDR3 length: 15 residues. The V and J ends lost 5 bases and 3 bases respectively, with 14 bases between them. The germline CDR1 and CDR2 sequences are SGHVS and FQNEAQ.

The rearrangement links TRBV20-1 to TRBJ2-7; D not resolved. From germline, CDR1 is DFQATT and CDR2 SNEGSKA (reference sequence). The V and J ends lost 0 bases and 0 bases respectively, with 6 bases between them. The CDR3 spans 13 residues. CDR3 protein: CSARDPHSYEQYF. CDR3 coding DNA: TGCAGTGCTAGAGATCCCCACTCCTACGAGCAGTACTTC.

Points on this clonotype: This may be a read error: a much more frequent sequence differs by one nucleotide. V is TRBV2 and J is TRBJ1-3; D unresolved. The CDR3 runs to 12 residues. Trimming removed 6 bases from V and 3 bases from J, with 6 bases in between. The germline CDR1 and CDR2 sequences are SNHLY and FYNNEI. The CDR3, as DNA: TGTGCCAGCAGGTACATTGGAAACACCATATATTTT. Its protein is CASRYIGNTIYF.

V gene TRBV20-1 combines with J gene TRBJ2-7; TRBD1 agrees at 9 bases. Looked up from germline, CDR1 is DFQATT and CDR2 is SNEGSKA (reference sequence). Trimming removed 8 bases from V and 0 bases from J; junction bases left unmatched: 8. The CDR3 extends over 14 amino acids. DNA for the CDR3: TGCAGTACGGGAAACAGGGGGCTCTCCTACGAGCAGTACTTC. Its protein is CSTGNRGLSYEQYF.

V and J are TRBV19 and TRBJ2-5, with D perhaps given as TRBD1 or TRBD2 (5 bases each). Germline V CDR1 and CDR2: LNHDA, SQIVND (reference sequence). CDR3 length equals 14 residues. V was clipped by 9 bases and J by 5 bases, with 19 bases between them. The CDR3 loop is CASSPGAWGETQYF. DNA of the CDR3: TGTGCCAGCAGCCCCGGGGCCTGGGGGGAGACCCAGTACTTC.

This clonotype was seen only a few times. J is TRBJ1-1 and V is TRBV7-9; D possibly corresponds to TRBD1 (6 bases). Trimming removed 5 bases from V and 7 bases from J, with 17 bases in between. Germline V gene data show CDR1 as SEHNR and CDR2 as FQNEAQ (reference sequence). This CDR3 is 14 amino acids long. The CDR3 coding sequence is TGTGCCAGCAGCCAAGATCAGGGGATAGGTGAAGCTTTCTTT. Amino acid sequence: CASSQDQGIGEAFF.

Concerning this clonotype: The junction departs from germline at one end; a sequencing error may be responsible. J is TRBJ2-6 and V is TRBV10-3; 12 nucleotides agree with TRBD2. From germline, CDR1 is ENHRY and CDR2 SYGVKD. The CDR3 spans 18 residues. CDR3 in DNA: TGTGCCAGCAGTACAGCTAGCGGGGGGGCCACTGGGGCCAACGTCCTGACTTTC. Translated, it gives CASSTASGGATGANVLTF.

Comment on this clonotype: A much larger clone lies a single base off, so this may be a read error. The chain recombines TRBV2 with TRBJ1-2, with TRBD1 matching over 7 bases. Germline V gene data show CDR1 as SNHLY and CDR2 as FYNNEI. Losses at the gene ends were 2 bases for V and 8 bases for J; bases not matched to a gene: 5. This CDR3 is 13 amino acids long. CDR3 in DNA: TGTGCCAGCAGTGAAAGCACAGGGGACGGCTACACCTTC. Amino acids: CASSESTGDGYTF.

This clonotype was seen a handful of times. The gene calls are TRBV3-1 and TRBJ2-7; 8 nucleotides match TRBD2. CDR3 size: 16 residues. Germline V gene data show CDR1 as LGHDT and CDR2 as YNNKEL (reference sequence). Germline trimming cut 4 bases from V and 5 bases from J; bases unmatched to any gene: 13. CDR3 region: CASSRKYSGKGDEQYF. For the CDR3, the DNA is TGTGCCAGCAGCCGAAAGTATAGCGGGAAGGGGGACGAGCAGTACTTC.

This clonotype was seen a handful of times. The chain is built from TRBV19 and TRBJ1-2; D uncertain. Germline V lookup: CDR1 LNHDA, CDR2 SQIVND (reference sequence). Between the trimmed V and J ends, which lost 2 bases and 2 bases, there was a span of 21 bases. The CDR3 spans 18 residues. In nucleotides, the CDR3 is TGTGCCAGTAGTATACAACTCATCCGGGTCGGCTCCAACTATGGCTACACCTTC. Its translation is CASSIQLIRVGSNYGYTF.

J is TRBJ1-1 and V is TRBV25-1; TRBD1 agrees at 7 bases. The junction had 12 bases not matched to a gene; V was cut back by 1 base and J by 7 bases. The germline CDR1 and CDR2 sequences are MGHDK and SYGVNS. This CDR3 has 16 amino acids. The CDR3 DNA follows: TGTGCCAGCAGTGAATCAGGGGGAGGATCAACTAATGAAGCTTTCTTT. It encodes CASSESGGGSTNEAFF.

The rearrangement uses TRBV2 and TRBJ1-1; 9 positions match TRBD1. The ends lost 6 bases at V and 8 bases at J; junction bases unmatched: 4. The CDR3 extends over 12 amino acids. CDR1 and CDR2 from the germline V gene are SNHLY and FYNNEI. The DNA for the CDR3 is TGTGCCAGCAGGGACAGGGGCCCCGAAGCTTTCTTT. Translated: CASRDRGPEAFF.

In this sample, this clonotype turned up many times. The J gene is TRBJ1-5, the V gene TRBV15, with 7 nucleotides matching TRBD1. Germline assignment: CDR1 LNHNV and CDR2 YYDKDF (reference sequence). The CDR3 is made up of 17 amino acids. With V trimmed by 5 bases and J by 0 bases, 10 bases remained unmatched. CDR3: CATSPTPDRHSNQPQHF. In DNA form, the CDR3 reads TGTGCCACCAGCCCAACTCCGGACAGGCATAGCAATCAGCCCCAGCATTTT.

This clonotype has a handful of counts. The rearrangement links TRBV20-1 to TRBJ2-7; 7 nucleotides agree with TRBD2. The J segment lost 0 bases and the V segment lost 5 bases, leaving 16 bases of the junction unmatched. The CDR3 loop spans 17 amino acids. Looked up from germline, CDR1 is DFQATT and CDR2 is SNEGSKA (reference sequence). The CDR3 spells CSAFNPRVERDSYEQYF. The CDR3 DNA follows: TGCAGTGCTTTTAACCCTCGGGTCGAGCGGGACTCCTACGAGCAGTACTTC.

This clonotype was picked up a small number of times. The chain employs TRBV7-8 and TRBJ1-1; perhaps TRBD1 as D (5 bases). The CDR3 length is 13 residues. Per germline, CDR1 SGHVS and CDR2 FQNEAQ. V was clipped by 11 bases and J by 1 base, with 14 bases between them. Here the CDR3 DNA reads TGTGCCTCCAACAGGATCACGAACACTGAAGCTTTCTTT. Encoded protein: CASNRITNTEAFF.

The J gene is TRBJ1-1, the V gene TRBV10-3; no clear D gene. The CDR3 extends over 14 amino acids. V dropped 2 bases and J dropped 7 bases, with 14 bases sitting between them. From germline, CDR1 is ENHRY and CDR2 SYGVKD. The CDR3 sequence: CAISEAVVGDEAFF. The CDR3 DNA follows: TGTGCCATCAGTGAGGCAGTCGTCGGGGATGAAGCTTTCTTT.

This chain uses TRBV9 with TRBJ1-3, with D possibly TRBD1 on 5 matching bases. The germline CDR1 and CDR2 sequences are SGDLS and YYNGEE. The ends were cut back, 3 bases at V and 0 bases at J, with 10 bases in the middle. The CDR3 contains 15 residues. DNA of the CDR3: TGTGCCAGCAGCGCTGGGGCCTTCTCTGGAAACACCATATATTTT. The encoded protein is CASSAGAFSGNTIYF.

The rearrangement uses TRBV29-1 and TRBJ2-2, with 9 positions matching TRBD1. The length of the CDR3 is 14 residues. Per germline, CDR1 SQVTM and CDR2 ANQGSEA. After removal of 4 bases from V and 7 bases from J, the junction contained 7 bases not matched to a gene. CDR3 coding DNA: TGCAGCGTTGTTACAGGGGGCGGAGACGGGGAGCTGTTTTTT. Translated: CSVVTGGGDGELFF.

In this sample, this clonotype turned up once. A much larger clone differs by one base, so this may be a read error. The chain has TRBV10-3 and TRBJ2-2, with D possibly matching TRBD1 (6 bases). Germline assignment: CDR1 ENHRY and CDR2 SYGVKD. The CDR3 totals 13 residues. The CDR3 DNA reads TGTGCCATCAGTGGGACAGCGACCGGGGAGCTGTCTTTT. Protein: CAISGTATGELSF.